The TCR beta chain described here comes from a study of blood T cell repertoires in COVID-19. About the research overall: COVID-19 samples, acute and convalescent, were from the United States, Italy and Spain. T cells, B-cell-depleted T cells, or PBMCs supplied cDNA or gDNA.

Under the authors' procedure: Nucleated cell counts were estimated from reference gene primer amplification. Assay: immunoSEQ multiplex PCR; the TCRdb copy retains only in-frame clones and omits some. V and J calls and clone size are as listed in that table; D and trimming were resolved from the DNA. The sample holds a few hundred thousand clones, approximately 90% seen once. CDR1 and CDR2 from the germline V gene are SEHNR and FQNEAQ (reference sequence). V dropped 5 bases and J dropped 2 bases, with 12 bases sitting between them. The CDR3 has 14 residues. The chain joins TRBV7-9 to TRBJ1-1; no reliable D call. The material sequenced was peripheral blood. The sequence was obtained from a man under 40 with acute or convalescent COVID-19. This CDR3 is CASSRMTTNTEAFF. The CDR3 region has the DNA TGTGCCAGCAGCAGGATGACAACCAACACTGAAGCTTTCTTT. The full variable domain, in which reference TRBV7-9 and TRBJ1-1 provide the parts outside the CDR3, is DTGVSQNPRHKITKRGQNVTFRCDPISEHNRLYWYRQTLGQGPEFLTYFQNEAQLEKSRLLSDRFSAERPKGSFSTLEIQRTEQGDSAMYLCASSRMTTNTEAFFGQGTRLTVV.